The clone carrying this T cell receptor (beta chain) has a handful of counts. Its specificity is not known. The repertoire was sequenced with immunoSEQ multiplex PCR; TCRdb's copy has only in-frame clones and lacks some. This table holds approximately 48,000 clones, about nine tenths found once. The sorted conventional CD4+ T cells were CD25-low and CD127-high, with genomic DNA sequenced. In germline, CDR1 is LNHNV, CDR2 YYDKDF (reference sequence). The ends were cut back, 9 bases at V and 6 bases at J, with 14 bases in the middle. The CDR3 has 13 amino acids. The data were obtained in a study of regulatory and conventional T cells in RAG deficiency. Study-wide results and limits: Compared with controls, unique Treg TCR beta sequences dropped roughly 100-fold in Omenn syndrome and CID/AS. These Omenn syndrome Treg sorts may hold peripherally activated cells instead. RAG-deficient patients showed markedly lower Shannon entropy and higher Simpson indices than control T-cell subsets. Shorter CDR3s in all patient subsets; >85% Treg-Tconv overlap in Omenn.

These records were also assigned to another study, of regulatory T cells. From that report: Primers: 52 TRBV forward and 13 TRBJ reverse.

V gene TRBV15 combines with J gene TRBJ1-4; no reliable D call. The TCR was taken from a human donor in good health. Sequenced: CD4+ effector T cells sorted from blood. The CDR3 DNA sequence: TGTGCCACTGAGAGAGACATTGATGAAAAACTGTTTTTT. It codes for CATERDIDEKLFF.